This T cell receptor beta chain was identified in a study of blood T cell repertoires in COVID-19. Study-wide context: T cells, B-cell-depleted T cells, or PBMCs supplied cDNA or gDNA.

The table came from immunoSEQ multiplex PCR; TCRdb's copy has only in-frame clones and leaves some out. The profile covers about 360,000 clones, with approximately 80% appearing a single time and 1.1% taken by the ten largest. This clone showed up many times. Germline values: CDR1 MNHEY, CDR2 SMNVEV (reference sequence). V shed 6 bases, J shed 8 bases, and the junction held 15 bases outside the gene matches. The CDR3 consists of 15 residues. The gene calls are TRBV27 and TRBJ1-1; 7 bases line up with TRBD1. Sequences were obtained from peripheral blood. The origin of this receptor is a human donor with acute or convalescent COVID-19. The donor label of this sample is uncertain. The CDR3 loop reads CASSSTPTGMSEAFF. CDR3 sequence (DNA): TGTGCCAGCAGCTCCACACCGACAGGGATGTCCGAAGCTTTCTTT.